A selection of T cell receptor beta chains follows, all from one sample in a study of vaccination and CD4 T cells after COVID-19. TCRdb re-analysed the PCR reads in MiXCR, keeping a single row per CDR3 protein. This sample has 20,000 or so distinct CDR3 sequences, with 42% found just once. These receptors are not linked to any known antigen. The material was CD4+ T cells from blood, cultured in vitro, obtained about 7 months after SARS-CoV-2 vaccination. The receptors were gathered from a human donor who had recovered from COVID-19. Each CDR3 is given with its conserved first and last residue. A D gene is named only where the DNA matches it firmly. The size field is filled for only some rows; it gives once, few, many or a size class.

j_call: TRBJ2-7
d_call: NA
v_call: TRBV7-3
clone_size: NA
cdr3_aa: CARRIPLEQYF
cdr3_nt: TGTGCCAGAAGAATCCCCCTCGAGCAGTACTTC

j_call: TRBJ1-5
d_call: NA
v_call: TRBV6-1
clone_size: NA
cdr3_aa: CASSPDSPNQPQHF
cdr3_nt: TGTGCCAGCAGCCCCGACAGCCCCAATCAGCCCCAGCATTTT

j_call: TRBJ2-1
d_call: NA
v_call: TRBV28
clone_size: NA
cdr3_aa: CASSLSGPDEQFF
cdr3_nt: TGTGCCAGCAGTTTATCGGGGCCGGATGAGCAGTTCTTC

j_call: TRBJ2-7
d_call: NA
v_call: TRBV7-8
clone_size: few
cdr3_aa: CASSFNSQAYEQYF
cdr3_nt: TGTGCCAGCAGCTTTAATAGTCAGGCCTACGAGCAGTACTTC

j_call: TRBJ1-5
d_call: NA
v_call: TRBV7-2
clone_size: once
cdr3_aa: CASSFQDSNQPQHF
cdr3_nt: TGTGCCAGCAGCTTCCAAGATAGCAATCAGCCCCAGCATTTT

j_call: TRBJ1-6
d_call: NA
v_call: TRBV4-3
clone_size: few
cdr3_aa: CASSLDSSYNSPLHF
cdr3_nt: TGCGCCAGCAGCCTAGACAGCTCCTATAATTCACCCCTCCACTTT

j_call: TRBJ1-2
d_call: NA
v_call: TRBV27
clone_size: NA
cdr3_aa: CASSLGGVLSGYTF
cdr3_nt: TGTGCCAGCAGTTTGGGGGGTGTCCTGAGCGGCTACACCTTC

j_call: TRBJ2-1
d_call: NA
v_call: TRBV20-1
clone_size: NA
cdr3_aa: CSASSTGFYNEQFF
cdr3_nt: TGCAGTGCTAGCTCCACGGGCTTCTACAATGAGCAGTTCTTC

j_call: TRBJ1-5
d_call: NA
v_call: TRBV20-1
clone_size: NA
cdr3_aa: CSARARDEQPQHF
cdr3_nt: TGCAGTGCTAGGGCTCGGGATGAACAGCCCCAGCATTTT

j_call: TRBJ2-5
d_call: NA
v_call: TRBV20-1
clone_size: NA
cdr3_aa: CSATAREFGVGPQYF
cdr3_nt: TGCAGTGCTACAGCTAGGGAGTTTGGGGTTGGGCCCCAGTACTTC

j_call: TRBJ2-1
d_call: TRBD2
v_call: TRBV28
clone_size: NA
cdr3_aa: CAALGRAGNEQFF
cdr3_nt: TGTGCCGCACTCGGGAGGGCCGGGAATGAGCAGTTCTTC

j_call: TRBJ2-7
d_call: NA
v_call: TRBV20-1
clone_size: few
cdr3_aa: CSARLSSSYEQYF
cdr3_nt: TGCAGTGCTAGACTTTCGAGCTCCTACGAGCAGTACTTC

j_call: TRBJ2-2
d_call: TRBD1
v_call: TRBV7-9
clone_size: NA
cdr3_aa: CASSEGTGDTGELFF
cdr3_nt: TGTGCCAGCAGCGAAGGGACAGGAGACACCGGGGAGCTGTTTTTT

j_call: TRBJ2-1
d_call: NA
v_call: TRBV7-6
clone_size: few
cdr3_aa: CASSSDSISYNEQFF
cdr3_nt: TGTGCCAGCAGCTCGGACTCAATTTCCTACAATGAGCAGTTCTTC

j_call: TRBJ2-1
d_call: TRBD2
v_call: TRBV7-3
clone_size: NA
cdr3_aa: CASSAWEGSYNEQFF
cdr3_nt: TGTGCCAGCAGCGCTTGGGAGGGCTCCTACAATGAGCAGTTCTTC

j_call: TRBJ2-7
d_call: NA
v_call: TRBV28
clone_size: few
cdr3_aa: CASRSSLGTQAYEQYF
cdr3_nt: TGTGCCAGCAGATCATCCCTCGGGACGCAAGCCTACGAGCAGTACTTC

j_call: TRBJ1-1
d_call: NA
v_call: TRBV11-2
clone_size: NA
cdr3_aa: CASSLQTGNTEAFF
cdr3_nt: TGTGCCAGCAGCCTGCAGACAGGAAACACTGAAGCTTTCTTT

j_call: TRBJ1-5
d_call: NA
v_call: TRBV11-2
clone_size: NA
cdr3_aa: CASSLDHDQPQHF
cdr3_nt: TGTGCCAGCAGCTTAGATCATGATCAGCCCCAGCATTTT

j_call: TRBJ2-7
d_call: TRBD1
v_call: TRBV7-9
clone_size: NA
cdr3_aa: CASSLAGQGRYERYF
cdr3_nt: TGTGCCAGCAGCTTGGCGGGACAGGGGAGGTACGAGCGGTACTTC

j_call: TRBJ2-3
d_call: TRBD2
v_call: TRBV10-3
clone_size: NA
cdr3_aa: CASSTSGTQYF
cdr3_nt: TGTGCCAGCTCCACTAGCGGGACGCAGTATTTT

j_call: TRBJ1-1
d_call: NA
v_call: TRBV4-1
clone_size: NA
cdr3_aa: CASSRGAFF
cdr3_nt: TGCGCCAGCAGCAGGGGAGCTTTCTTT

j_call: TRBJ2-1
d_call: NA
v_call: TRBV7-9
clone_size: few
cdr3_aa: CASSLGGHNEQFF
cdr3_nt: TGTGCCAGCAGCTTGGGGGGCCACAATGAGCAGTTCTTC

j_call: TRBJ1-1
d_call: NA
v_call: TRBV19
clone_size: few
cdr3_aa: CASRTVTEAFF
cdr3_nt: TGTGCCAGCCGGACAGTCACTGAAGCTTTCTTT

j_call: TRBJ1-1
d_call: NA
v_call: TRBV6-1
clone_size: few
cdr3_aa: CASTSAGGNTEAFF
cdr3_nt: TGTGCCAGCACTTCCGCTGGGGGGAACACTGAAGCTTTCTTT

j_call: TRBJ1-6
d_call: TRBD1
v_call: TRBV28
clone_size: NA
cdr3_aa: CASRGTGGRESPLHF
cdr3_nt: TGTGCCAGCAGGGGAACAGGGGGCAGGGAATCACCCCTCCACTTT

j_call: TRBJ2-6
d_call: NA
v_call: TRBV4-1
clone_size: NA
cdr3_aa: CASSPTESSGANVLTF
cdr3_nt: TGCGCCAGCAGCCCTACCGAGAGCTCTGGGGCCAACGTCCTGACTTTC

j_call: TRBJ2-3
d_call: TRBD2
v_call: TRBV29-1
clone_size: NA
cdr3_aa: CSVRGVEGTDTQYF
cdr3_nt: TGCAGCGTTCGGGGGGTCGAGGGCACAGATACGCAGTATTTT

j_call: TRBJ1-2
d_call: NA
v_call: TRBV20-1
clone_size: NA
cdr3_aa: CSAKTQGNYGYTF
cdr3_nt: TGCAGTGCTAAAACGCAGGGGAACTATGGCTACACCTTC

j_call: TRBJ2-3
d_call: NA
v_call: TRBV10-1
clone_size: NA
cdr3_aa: CASSAYGTDTQYF
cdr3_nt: TGCGCCAGCAGTGCGTACGGCACAGATACGCAGTATTTT

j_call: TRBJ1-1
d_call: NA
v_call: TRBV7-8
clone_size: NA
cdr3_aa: CASSPRHLPEAFF
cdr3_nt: TGTGCCAGCAGCCCAAGACATCTCCCTGAAGCTTTCTTT

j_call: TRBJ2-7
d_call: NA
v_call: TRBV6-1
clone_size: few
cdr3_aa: CASSPRDALYEQYF
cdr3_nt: TGTGCCAGCAGTCCCCGGGACGCACTCTACGAGCAGTACTTC

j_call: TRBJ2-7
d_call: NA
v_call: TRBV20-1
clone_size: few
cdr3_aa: CSAADTSYEQYF
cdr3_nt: TGCAGTGCGGCTGACACCTCCTACGAGCAGTACTTC

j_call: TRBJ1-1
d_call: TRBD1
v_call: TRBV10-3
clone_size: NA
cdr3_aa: CAISGVTRGRTEAFF
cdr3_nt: TGTGCCATCAGTGGAGTCACAAGGGGGCGCACTGAAGCTTTCTTT

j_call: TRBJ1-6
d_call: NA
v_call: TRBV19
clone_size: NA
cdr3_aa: CASSISGDNSPLHF
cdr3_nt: TGTGCCAGTAGTATCTCTGGGGATAATTCACCCCTCCACTTT

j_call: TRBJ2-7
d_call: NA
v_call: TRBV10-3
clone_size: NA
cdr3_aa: CAISEGNSYEQYF
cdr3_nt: TGTGCCATCAGTGAAGGGAACTCCTACGAGCAGTACTTC

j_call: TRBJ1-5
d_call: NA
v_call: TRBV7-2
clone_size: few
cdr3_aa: CASSRTGLENQPQHF
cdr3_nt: TGTGCCAGCAGCCGTACGGGACTGGAAAATCAGCCCCAGCATTTT

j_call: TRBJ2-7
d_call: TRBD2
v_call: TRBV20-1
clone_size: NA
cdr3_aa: CSAGRRASGYSISYEQYF
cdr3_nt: TGCAGTGCTGGGAGGAGGGCTAGCGGGTACTCGATCTCCTACGAGCAGTACTTC

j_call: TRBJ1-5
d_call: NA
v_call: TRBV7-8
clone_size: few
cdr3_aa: CASSLRSGLKQPQHF
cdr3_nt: TGTGCCAGCAGCTTAAGGTCGGGGTTGAAGCAGCCCCAGCATTTT

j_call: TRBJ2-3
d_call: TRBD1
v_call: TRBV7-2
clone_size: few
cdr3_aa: CASNRQGVADTQYF
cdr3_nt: TGTGCCAGCAACCGACAGGGGGTGGCAGATACGCAGTATTTT

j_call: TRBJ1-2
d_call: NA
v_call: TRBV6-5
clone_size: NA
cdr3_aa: CASSYQGPQYGYTF
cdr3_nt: TGTGCCAGCAGTTACCAGGGCCCGCAATATGGCTACACCTTC

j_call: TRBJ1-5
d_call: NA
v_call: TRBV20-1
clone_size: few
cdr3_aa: CSARGVNQPQHF
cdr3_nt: TGCAGTGCTAGAGGGGTGAATCAGCCCCAGCATTTT

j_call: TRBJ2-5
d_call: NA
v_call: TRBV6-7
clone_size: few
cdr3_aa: CASSYRPGETQYF
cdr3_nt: TGTGCCAGCAGTTATCGTCCAGGCGAGACCCAGTACTTC